The 2 T cell receptor beta chains in this list originate from one sample, sequenced in a study of glioma-infiltrating T cells. The iRepertoire nested amplicon-rescue multiplex PCR amplified TCR alpha and beta CDR3s from RNA. MiXCR, run by TCRdb on the multiplex PCR reads, gives a single entry per CDR3 protein. The sample lists about 1,800 distinct CDR3 sequences, around 27% seen once, with 36% in the top ten. Material for sequencing was glioma tissue, nonneoplastic brain tissue, or PBMCs (not recorded which). The receptor source for this set is a human donor with low-grade glioma or glioblastoma, undergoing nonglioma brain surgery, or in good health (not recorded which).

As to this clonotype: It may be a read error: a sequence one base away is much more abundant. The CDR3 DNA sequence: TGTGCCAGCAGTCCCTCGGGGCTAGCGGGAGTAAGGTCCCACGAGCAGTACTTC. Encoded protein: CASSPSGLAGVRSHEQYF. This chain connects TRBV6-2 or TRBV6-3 to TRBJ2-7, with 10 bases identical to TRBD2. The J segment lost 5 bases and the V segment lost 5 bases, leaving 18 bases of the junction unmatched. The germline V gene has CDR1 MNHEY and CDR2 SVGEGT. The CDR3 sequence is 18 residues long.

The rearrangement joins TRBV2 to TRBJ2-1, with D unresolved. V was cut by 6 bases and J by 7 bases, with 16 bases left in between. Germline assignment: CDR1 SNHLY and CDR2 FYNNEI. The CDR3 sequence is 14 residues long. CDR3 sequence (DNA): TGTGCCAGCAGATCCCAGGCACATCCTAATGAGCAGTTCTTC. This gives the protein CASRSQAHPNEQFF. The whole variable domain, remainder taken from reference TRBV2 and TRBJ2-1, is EPEVTQTPSHQVTQMGQEVILRCVPISNHLYFYWYRQILGQKVEFLVSFYNNEISEKSEIFDDQFSVERPDGSNFTLKIRSTKLEDSAMYFCASRSQAHPNEQFFGPGTRLTVL.